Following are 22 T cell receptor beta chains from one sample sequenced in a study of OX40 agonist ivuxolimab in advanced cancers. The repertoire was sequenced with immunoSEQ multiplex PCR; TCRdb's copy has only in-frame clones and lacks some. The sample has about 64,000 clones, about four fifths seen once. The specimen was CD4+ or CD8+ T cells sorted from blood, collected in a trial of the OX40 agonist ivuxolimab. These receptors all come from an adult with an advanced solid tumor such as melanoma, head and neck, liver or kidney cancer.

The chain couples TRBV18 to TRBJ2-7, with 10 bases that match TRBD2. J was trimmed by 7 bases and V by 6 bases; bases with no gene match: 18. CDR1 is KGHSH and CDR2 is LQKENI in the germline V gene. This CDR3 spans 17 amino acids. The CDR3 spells CASSTLDGTSDFWEQYF. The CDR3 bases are TGTGCCAGCTCTACCCTAGACGGGACTAGCGACTTCTGGGAGCAGTACTTC. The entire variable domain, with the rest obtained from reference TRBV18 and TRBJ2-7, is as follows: NAGVMQNPRHLVRRRGQEARLRCSPMKGHSHVYWYRQLPEEGLKFMVYLQKENIIDESGMPKERFSAEFPKEGPSILRIQQVVRGDSAAYFCASSTLDGTSDFWEQYFGPGTRLTVT.

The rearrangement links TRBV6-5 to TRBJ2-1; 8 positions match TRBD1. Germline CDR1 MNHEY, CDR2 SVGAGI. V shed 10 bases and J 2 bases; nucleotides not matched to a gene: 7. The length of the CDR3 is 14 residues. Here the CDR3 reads CATRGGQAYNEQFF. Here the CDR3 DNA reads TGTGCCACCCGAGGGGGACAGGCCTACAATGAGCAGTTCTTC.

The CDR3 spells CASSLGTGIYGYTF. CDR3 coding DNA: TGTGCCAGCAGCTTGGGGACAGGGATCTATGGCTACACCTTC. The chain links TRBV5-6 to TRBJ1-2; 8 positions match TRBD1. Germline V gene lookup returns CDR1 SGHDT and CDR2 YYEEEE. With 0 bases clipped from V and 4 bases from J, the junction kept 2 bases outside the gene matches. This CDR3 spans 14 amino acids.

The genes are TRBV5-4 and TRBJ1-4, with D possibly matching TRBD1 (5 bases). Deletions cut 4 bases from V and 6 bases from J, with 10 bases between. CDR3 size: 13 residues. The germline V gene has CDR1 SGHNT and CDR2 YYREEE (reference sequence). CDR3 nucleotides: TGTGCCAGCAGCAAAGAGGGGTATGAAAAACTGTTTTTT. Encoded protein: CASSKEGYEKLFF.

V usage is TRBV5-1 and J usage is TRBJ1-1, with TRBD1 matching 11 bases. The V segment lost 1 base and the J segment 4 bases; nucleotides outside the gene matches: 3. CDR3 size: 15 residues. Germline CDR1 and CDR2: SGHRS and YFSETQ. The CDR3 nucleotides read TGCGCCAGCAGCTTGTTCGGGACAGGGGGCACTGAAGCTTTCTTT. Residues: CASSLFGTGGTEAFF.

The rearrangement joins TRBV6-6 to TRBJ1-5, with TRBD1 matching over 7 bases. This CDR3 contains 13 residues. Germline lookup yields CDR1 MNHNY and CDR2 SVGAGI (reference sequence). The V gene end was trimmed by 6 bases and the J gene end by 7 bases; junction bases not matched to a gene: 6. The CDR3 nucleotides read TGTGCCAGCAGCAGACAGGGTCGGCAGCCCCAGCATTTT. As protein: CASSRQGRQPQHF.

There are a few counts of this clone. The CDR3 DNA sequence: TGTGCCAGTAGTATAGCGACTCGGAATGAGCAGTTCTTC. As protein: CASSIATRNEQFF. The chain combines TRBV19 with TRBJ2-1; D not resolved. Germline V gives CDR1 LNHDA, CDR2 SQIVND (reference sequence). V was shortened by 1 base and J by 7 bases, with 8 bases between the two germline ends. The CDR3 is made up of 13 amino acids.

CDR3 sequence: CASSWGVHEQFF. In DNA, the CDR3 is TGTGCCAGCAGCTGGGGCGTGCATGAGCAGTTCTTC. This chain uses TRBV5-5 with TRBJ2-1; perhaps TRBD1 as D (5 bases). Germline assignment: CDR1 SGHKS and CDR2 YYEKEE (reference sequence). The CDR3 covers 12 residues. V was pared by 3 bases and J by 8 bases, with 9 bases between.

This CDR3 is CASSAGDSYEQYF. The CDR3 nucleotides are TGCGCCAGCAGTGCCGGGGACTCCTACGAGCAGTACTTC. J is TRBJ2-5 and V is TRBV10-1; perhaps TRBD2 as D (5 bases). The J call may be mistaken, given a closer DNA end match to TRBJ2-7. The CDR3 length is 13 residues. Germline CDR1 is WNHNN and CDR2 is SYGVQD (reference sequence).

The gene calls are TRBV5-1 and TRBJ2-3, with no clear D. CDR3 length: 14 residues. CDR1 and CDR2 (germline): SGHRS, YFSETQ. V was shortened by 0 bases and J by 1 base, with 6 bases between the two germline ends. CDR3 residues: CASSLGLGTDTQYF. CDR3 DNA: TGCGCCAGCAGCTTGGGTTTGGGCACAGATACGCAGTATTTT.

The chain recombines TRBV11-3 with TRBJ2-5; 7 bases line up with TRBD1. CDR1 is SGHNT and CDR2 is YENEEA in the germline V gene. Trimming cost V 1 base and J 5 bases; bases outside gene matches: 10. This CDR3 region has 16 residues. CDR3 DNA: TGTGCCAGCAGCTTAGCCAGGGGGTTAATGGCGGAGACCCAGTACTTC. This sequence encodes CASSLARGLMAETQYF.

CDR3 in amino acids: CASSRTGGTEAFF. In DNA form, the CDR3 reads TGTGCCAGCTCAAGGACAGGGGGAACTGAAGCTTTCTTT. J is TRBJ1-1 and V is TRBV18, with 10 bases matching TRBD1. In germline, CDR1 is KGHSH, CDR2 LQKENI. The CDR3 is 13 amino acids. V gave up 5 bases and J gave up 5 bases; unmatched junction bases: 2.

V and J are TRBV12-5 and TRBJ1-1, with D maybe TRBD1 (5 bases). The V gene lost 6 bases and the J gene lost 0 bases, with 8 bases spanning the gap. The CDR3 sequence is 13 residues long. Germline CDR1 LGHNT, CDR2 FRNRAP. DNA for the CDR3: TGTGCTAGTGGCACAGGTATGAACACTGAAGCTTTCTTT. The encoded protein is CASGTGMNTEAFF.

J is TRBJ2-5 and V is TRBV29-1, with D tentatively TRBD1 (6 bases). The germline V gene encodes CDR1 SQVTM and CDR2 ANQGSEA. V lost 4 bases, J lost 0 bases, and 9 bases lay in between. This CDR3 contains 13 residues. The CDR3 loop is CSVAGQYQETQYF. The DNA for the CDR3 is TGCAGCGTTGCAGGACAGTACCAAGAGACCCAGTACTTC.

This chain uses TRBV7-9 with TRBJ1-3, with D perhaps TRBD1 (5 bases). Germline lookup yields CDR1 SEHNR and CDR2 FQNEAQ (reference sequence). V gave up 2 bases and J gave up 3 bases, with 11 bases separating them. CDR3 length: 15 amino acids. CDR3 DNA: TGTGCCAGCAGCTTAAGTAGGGGAAGTGGAAACACCATATATTTT. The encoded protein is CASSLSRGSGNTIYF.

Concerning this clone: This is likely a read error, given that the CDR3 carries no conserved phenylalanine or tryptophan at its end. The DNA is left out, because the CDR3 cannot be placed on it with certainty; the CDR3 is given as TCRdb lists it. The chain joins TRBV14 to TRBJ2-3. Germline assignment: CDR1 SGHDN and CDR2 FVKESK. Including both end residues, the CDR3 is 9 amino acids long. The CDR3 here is CASSQGPPG.

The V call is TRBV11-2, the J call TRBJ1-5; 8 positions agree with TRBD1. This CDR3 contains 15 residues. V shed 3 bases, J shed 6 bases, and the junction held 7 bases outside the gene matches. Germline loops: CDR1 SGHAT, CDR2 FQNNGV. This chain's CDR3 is CASSLSQGAFQPQHF. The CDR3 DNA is TGTGCCAGCAGCTTGAGCCAGGGGGCTTTTCAGCCCCAGCATTTT. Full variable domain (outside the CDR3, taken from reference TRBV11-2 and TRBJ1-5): EAGVAQSPRYKIIEKRQSVAFWCNPISGHATLYWYQQILGQGPKLLIQFQNNGVVDDSQLPKDRFSAERLKGVDSTLKIQPAKLEDSAVYLCASSLSQGAFQPQHFGDGTRLSIL.

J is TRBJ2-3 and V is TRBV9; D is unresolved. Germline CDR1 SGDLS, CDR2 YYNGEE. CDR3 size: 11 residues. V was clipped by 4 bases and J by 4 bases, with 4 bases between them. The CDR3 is CASSQSDTQYF. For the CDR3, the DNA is TGTGCCAGCAGCCAGTCAGATACGCAGTATTTT.

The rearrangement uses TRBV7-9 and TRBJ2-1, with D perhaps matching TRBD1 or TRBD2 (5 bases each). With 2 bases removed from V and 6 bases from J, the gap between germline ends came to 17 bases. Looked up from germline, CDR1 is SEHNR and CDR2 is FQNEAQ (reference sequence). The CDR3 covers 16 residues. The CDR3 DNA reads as TGTGCCAGCAGCTTAAAGGCAGGGAGAAAGCTCAATGAGCAGTTCTTC. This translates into CASSLKAGRKLNEQFF.

The CDR3 here is CASSLDYHSNQPQHF. The CDR3 coding sequence is TGTGCCAGCAGTTTAGATTACCATAGCAATCAGCCCCAGCATTTT. The chain recombines TRBV6-5 with TRBJ1-5; D is uncertain. The CDR3 runs 15 residues. V was shortened by 4 bases and J by 0 bases, with 10 bases between the two germline ends. The germline CDR1 and CDR2 sequences are MNHEY and SVGAGI.

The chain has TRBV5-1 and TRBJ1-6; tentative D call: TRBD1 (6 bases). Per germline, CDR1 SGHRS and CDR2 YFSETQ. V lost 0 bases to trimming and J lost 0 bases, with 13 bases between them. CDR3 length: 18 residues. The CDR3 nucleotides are TGCGCCAGCAGCTTGGCAGGGGATTCGGACTCCTATAATTCACCCCTCCACTTT. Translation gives CASSLAGDSDSYNSPLHF.

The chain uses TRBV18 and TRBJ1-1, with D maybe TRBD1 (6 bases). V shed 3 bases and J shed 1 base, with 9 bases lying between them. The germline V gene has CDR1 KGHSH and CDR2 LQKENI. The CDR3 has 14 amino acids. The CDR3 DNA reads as TGTGCCAGCTCACCCCGGGGACAGAACACTGAAGCTTTCTTT. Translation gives CASSPRGQNTEAFF.